The rows below give T cell receptor beta chains drawn from one sample of a study of cytomegalovirus exposure and HLA in healthy donors. Produced via immunoSEQ multiplex PCR; TCRdb's table is partial and in-frame only. Of about 160,000 clones in the sample, approximately 77% are singletons; the top ten hold approximately 2.3%. The specimen was PBMCs. These receptors were obtained from a man over 45 in good health and CMV-seropositive. Both conserved end residues are part of each CDR3. The D gene is left open where the match is weak. A clone size is listed for some rows: how often the clone was seen (once, few, many), or a class if it is expanded.

d_gene: .; abundance: .; j_gene: TRBJ2-1; v_gene: TRBV28; CDR3nt: TGTGCCAGCACTTCAGCGAGGGAGCAGTTCTTC; CDR3aa: CASTSAREQFF
d_gene: TRBD1; abundance: .; j_gene: TRBJ1-2; v_gene: TRBV19; CDR3nt: TGTGCCAGTAGTATCCCGGGACAGACAGTGTATGGCTACACCTTC; CDR3aa: CASSIPGQTVYGYTF
d_gene: .; abundance: .; j_gene: TRBJ1-1; v_gene: TRBV19; CDR3nt: TGTGCCAGTAGGAGCATCGGTGAAGCTTTCTTT; CDR3aa: CASRSIGEAFF
d_gene: TRBD2; abundance: .; j_gene: TRBJ2-3; v_gene: TRBV28; CDR3nt: TGTGCCAGCAGTTTAAATGAAGCGGGGGTTAGGACAGATACGCAGTATTTT; CDR3aa: CASSLNEAGVRTDTQYF
d_gene: TRBD1; abundance: .; j_gene: TRBJ1-4; v_gene: TRBV30; CDR3nt: TGTGCCTGGACGACAGGGATCGGACTGTTTTTT; CDR3aa: CAWTTGIGLFF
d_gene: .; abundance: .; j_gene: TRBJ1-1; v_gene: TRBV10-3; CDR3nt: TGTGCCTCTACTCGGGATGGCAATAGCGTGAACACTGAAGCTTTCTTT; CDR3aa: CASTRDGNSVNTEAFF
d_gene: .; abundance: .; j_gene: TRBJ2-2; v_gene: TRBV7-6; CDR3nt: TGTGCCAGCAGCTTAGAACTCCCCTCCGGGGAGCTGTTTTTT; CDR3aa: CASSLELPSGELFF
d_gene: TRBD2; abundance: .; j_gene: TRBJ2-5; v_gene: TRBV2; CDR3nt: TGTGCCAGCAGTCAGGGACTAGCGGGGGGCGGAGAGACCCAGTACTTC; CDR3aa: CASSQGLAGGGETQYF
d_gene: TRBD1; abundance: .; j_gene: TRBJ1-1; v_gene: TRBV28; CDR3nt: TGTGCCAGCAGTTCACCGGGACAGGTGAACACTGAAGCTTTCTTT; CDR3aa: CASSSPGQVNTEAFF
d_gene: TRBD1; abundance: .; j_gene: TRBJ1-2; v_gene: TRBV28; CDR3nt: TGTGCCAGCAACCGGGACAGGGGTTTCCTTAACTATGGCTACACCTTC; CDR3aa: CASNRDRGFLNYGYTF
d_gene: .; abundance: .; j_gene: TRBJ2-1; v_gene: TRBV11-2; CDR3nt: TGTGCCAGCAGCCAATACAATGAGCAGTTCTTC; CDR3aa: CASSQYNEQFF
d_gene: .; abundance: .; j_gene: TRBJ1-3; v_gene: TRBV5-6; CDR3nt: TGTGCCAGCAGCTTGGTCGCAGGGGTAAACACCATATATTTT; CDR3aa: CASSLVAGVNTIYF
d_gene: TRBD1; abundance: .; j_gene: TRBJ2-1; v_gene: TRBV18; CDR3nt: TGTGCCAGCTCACTGGGACAGGGGAATGAGCAGTTCTTC; CDR3aa: CASSLGQGNEQFF
d_gene: .; abundance: .; j_gene: TRBJ2-7; v_gene: TRBV2; CDR3nt: TGTGCCAGCAGACGGGAGTACGAGCAGTACTTC; CDR3aa: CASRREYEQYF
d_gene: TRBD1; abundance: .; j_gene: TRBJ1-2; v_gene: TRBV4-3; CDR3nt: TGCGCCAGCAGCCAAGGGACAGGGGGCGCGAGAATTGGCTACACCTTC; CDR3aa: CASSQGTGGARIGYTF
d_gene: .; abundance: .; j_gene: TRBJ1-4; v_gene: TRBV7-9; CDR3nt: TGTGCCAGCAGCCCTCTGTGGGGGGGGGCTGAAAAACTGTTTTTT; CDR3aa: CASSPLWGGAEKLFF
d_gene: .; abundance: .; j_gene: TRBJ2-1; v_gene: TRBV11-3; CDR3nt: TGTGCCAGCAGCTTAGAGGGTCGGTTTACAGGTGGTGAGCAGTTCTTC; CDR3aa: CASSLEGRFTGGEQFF
d_gene: TRBD1; abundance: .; j_gene: TRBJ1-1; v_gene: TRBV6-5; CDR3nt: TGTGCCAGCAGCTCGGACAGGGAGGAATTTAGGGGAGCTTTCTTT; CDR3aa: CASSSDREEFRGAFF
d_gene: TRBD1; abundance: few; j_gene: TRBJ1-2; v_gene: TRBV30; CDR3nt: TGTGCCTGGAGTGTCTTTTGGACAGGGGCTAACTATGGCTACACCTTC; CDR3aa: CAWSVFWTGANYGYTF
d_gene: .; abundance: .; j_gene: TRBJ1-2; v_gene: TRBV29-1; CDR3nt: TGCAGCGTTCGTCCGGGCCAAGGGACAACATACGACTATGGCTACACCTTC; CDR3aa: CSVRPGQGTTYDYGYTF
d_gene: .; abundance: few; j_gene: TRBJ1-1; v_gene: TRBV10-2; CDR3nt: TGCGCCAGCAGGGACCCTGGGCGGGCGGACACTGAAGCTTTCTTT; CDR3aa: CASRDPGRADTEAFF
d_gene: .; abundance: .; j_gene: TRBJ1-3; v_gene: TRBV27; CDR3nt: TGTGCCAGCAGTCCGAGACAGGCCGGAAACACCATATATTTT; CDR3aa: CASSPRQAGNTIYF
d_gene: .; abundance: .; j_gene: TRBJ2-1; v_gene: TRBV4-2; CDR3nt: TGTGCCAGCAGCCAAGTGGCCGGGGCCGGGGGGCCGTACAATGAGCAGTTCTTC; CDR3aa: CASSQVAGAGGPYNEQFF
d_gene: TRBD2; abundance: .; j_gene: TRBJ2-5; v_gene: TRBV9; CDR3nt: TGTGCCAGCAGCGTAGCGGCGGGGGGCCAAGAGACCCAGTACTTC; CDR3aa: CASSVAAGGQETQYF
d_gene: .; abundance: .; j_gene: TRBJ2-7; v_gene: TRBV6-1; CDR3nt: TGTGCCAGCAGTGTAGAAGCCTACTCCTACGAGCAGTACTTC; CDR3aa: CASSVEAYSYEQYF
d_gene: .; abundance: .; j_gene: TRBJ2-7; v_gene: TRBV18; CDR3nt: TGTGCCAGCTCACCACCGGCACAGGTCTACTCCTACGAGCAGTACTTC; CDR3aa: CASSPPAQVYSYEQYF
d_gene: TRBD2; abundance: .; j_gene: TRBJ2-1; v_gene: TRBV11-3; CDR3nt: TGTGCCAGCAGCTTAGCGACTAGCGGGCGCTACAATGAGCAGTTCTTC; CDR3aa: CASSLATSGRYNEQFF
d_gene: TRBD2; abundance: .; j_gene: TRBJ2-3; v_gene: TRBV5-1; CDR3nt: TGCGCCAGCGCTTTAGCGGGGGGTGGTTCAGATACGCAGTATTTT; CDR3aa: CASALAGGGSDTQYF